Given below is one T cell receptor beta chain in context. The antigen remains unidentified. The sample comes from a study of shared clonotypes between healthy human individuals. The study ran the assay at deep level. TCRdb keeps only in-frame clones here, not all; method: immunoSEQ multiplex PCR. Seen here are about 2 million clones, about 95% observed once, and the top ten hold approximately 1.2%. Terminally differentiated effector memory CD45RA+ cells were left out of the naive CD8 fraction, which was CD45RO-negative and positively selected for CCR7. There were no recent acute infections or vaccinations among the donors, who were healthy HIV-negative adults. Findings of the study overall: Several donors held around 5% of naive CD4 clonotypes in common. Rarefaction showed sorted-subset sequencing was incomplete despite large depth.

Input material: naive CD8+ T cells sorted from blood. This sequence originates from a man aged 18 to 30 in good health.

The CDR3 DNA is TGTGCCAGCAGCCCCTTTGGGGGTTCCAATGAGCAGTTCTTC. Translation gives CASSPFGGSNEQFF. The chain has TRBV4-2 and TRBJ2-1; D may be TRBD1 or TRBD2 (5 bases each). V lost 4 bases, J lost 6 bases, and 13 bases lay in between. This CDR3 is built from 14 residues. Germline V CDR1 and CDR2: LGHNA, YNFKEQ.